This TCR beta chain was sequenced during a study of Ad26.COV2.S vaccination and SARS-CoV-2 variants. Study-level information: Into the muscle, Ad26.COV2.S was dosed once or twice, 56 days apart. Study-level points and caveats: Relative to placebo recipients, vaccine recipients exhibited elevated spike-specific TCR breadth.

The V gene lost 6 bases and the J gene lost 2 bases, with 11 bases spanning the gap. The germline CDR1 and CDR2 sequences are SEHNR and FQNEAQ (reference sequence). The CDR3 is 13 amino acids. Turning to this clone: As yet, its antigen is unknown.

The assay was immunoSEQ multiplex PCR, and TCRdb's table has in-frame clones only and misses some. This table holds roughly 350,000 clones, roughly 84% found once. The treatment is: around 19 received Ad26.COV2.S at low or high dose, single or two shots; about five received placebo; per-sample allocation not given. Sample collection was performed on day 63 after the first vaccine or placebo injection. Boston supplied an adult donor aged 18-55 years. Wuhan-strain spike was delivered by a replication-incompetent Ad26 vector. The sequence derives from a person between 18 and 65 years old who received the Ad26.COV2.S COVID-19 vaccine or a placebo. The rearrangement uses TRBV7-9 and TRBJ2-7, with D perhaps TRBD1 (6 bases). Specimen: peripheral blood, collected in a trial of Ad26.COV2.S vaccine versus placebo. The CDR3 DNA reads TGTGCCAGCAGTCCGGGACAAACCTACGAGCAGTACTTC. It translates to CASSPGQTYEQYF.